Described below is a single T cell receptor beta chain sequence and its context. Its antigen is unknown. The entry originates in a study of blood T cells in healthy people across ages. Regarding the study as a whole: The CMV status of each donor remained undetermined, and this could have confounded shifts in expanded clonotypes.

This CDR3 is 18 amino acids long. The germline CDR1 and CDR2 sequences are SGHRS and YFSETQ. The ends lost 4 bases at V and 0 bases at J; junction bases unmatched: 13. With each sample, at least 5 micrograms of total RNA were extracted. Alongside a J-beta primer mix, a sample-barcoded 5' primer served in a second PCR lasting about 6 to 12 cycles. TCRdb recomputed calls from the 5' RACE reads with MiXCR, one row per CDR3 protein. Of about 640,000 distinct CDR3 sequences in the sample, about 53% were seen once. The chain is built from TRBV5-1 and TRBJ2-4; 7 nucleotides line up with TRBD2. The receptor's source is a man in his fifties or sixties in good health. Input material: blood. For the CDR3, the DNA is TGCGCCAGCAGCCCGCCTAATAGCGGGCAACTAGCCAAAAACATTCAGTACTTC. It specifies CASSPPNSGQLAKNIQYF.